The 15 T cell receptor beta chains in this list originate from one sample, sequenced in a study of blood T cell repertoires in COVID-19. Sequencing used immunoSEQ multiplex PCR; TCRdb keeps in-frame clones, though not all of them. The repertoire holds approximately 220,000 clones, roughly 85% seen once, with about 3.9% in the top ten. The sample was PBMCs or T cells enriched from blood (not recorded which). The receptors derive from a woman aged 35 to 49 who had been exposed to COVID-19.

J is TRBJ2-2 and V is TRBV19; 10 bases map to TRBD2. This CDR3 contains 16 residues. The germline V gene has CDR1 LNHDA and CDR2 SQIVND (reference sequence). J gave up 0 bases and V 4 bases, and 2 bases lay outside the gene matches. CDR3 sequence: CASSTSGGSNTGELFF. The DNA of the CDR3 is TGTGCCAGTAGTACTAGCGGGGGCTCGAACACCGGGGAGCTGTTTTTT.

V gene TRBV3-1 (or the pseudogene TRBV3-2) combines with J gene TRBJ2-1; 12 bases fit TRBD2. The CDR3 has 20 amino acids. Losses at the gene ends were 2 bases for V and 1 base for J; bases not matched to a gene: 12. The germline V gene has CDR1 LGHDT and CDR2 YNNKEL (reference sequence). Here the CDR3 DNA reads TGTGCCAGCAGCCAACGACTAGCGGGGGATCCTTATCCGTCCTACAATGAGCAGTTCTTC. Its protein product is CASSQRLAGDPYPSYNEQFF.

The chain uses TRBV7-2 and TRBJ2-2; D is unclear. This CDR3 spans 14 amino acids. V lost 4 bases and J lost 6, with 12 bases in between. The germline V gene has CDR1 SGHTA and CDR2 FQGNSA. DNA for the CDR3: TGTGCCAGCAGCTCAACGGTCCGCGCCGGGGAGCTGTTTTTT. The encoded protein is CASSSTVRAGELFF.

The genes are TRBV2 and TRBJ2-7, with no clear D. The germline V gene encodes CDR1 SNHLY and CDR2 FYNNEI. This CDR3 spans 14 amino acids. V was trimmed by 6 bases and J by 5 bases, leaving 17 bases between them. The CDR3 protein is CASRKLGRSDEQYF. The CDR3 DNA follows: TGTGCCAGCAGAAAGCTGGGCAGGTCGGACGAGCAGTACTTC.

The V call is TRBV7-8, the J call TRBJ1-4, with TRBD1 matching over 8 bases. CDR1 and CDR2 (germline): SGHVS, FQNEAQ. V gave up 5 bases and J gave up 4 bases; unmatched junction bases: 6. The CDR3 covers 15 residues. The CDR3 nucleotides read TGTGCCAGCAGCCTCAACAGGGGGGATAATGAAAAACTGTTTTTT. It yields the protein CASSLNRGDNEKLFF. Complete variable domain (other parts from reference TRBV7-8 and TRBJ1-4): GAGVSQSPRYKVAKRGQDVALRCDPISGHVSLFWYQQALGQGPEFLTYFQNEAQLDKSGLPSDRFFAERPEGSVSTLKIQRTQQEDSAVYLCASSLNRGDNEKLFFGSGTQLSVL.

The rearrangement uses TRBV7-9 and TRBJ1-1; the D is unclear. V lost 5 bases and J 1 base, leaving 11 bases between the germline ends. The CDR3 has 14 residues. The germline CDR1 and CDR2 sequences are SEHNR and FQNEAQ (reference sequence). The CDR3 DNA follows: TGTGCCAGCAGCAAAGTTACAGCGAACACTGAAGCTTTCTTT. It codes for CASSKVTANTEAFF. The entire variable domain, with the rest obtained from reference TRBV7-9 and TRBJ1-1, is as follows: DTGVSQNPRHKITKRGQNVTFRCDPISEHNRLYWYRQTLGQGPEFLTYFQNEAQLEKSRLLSDRFSAERPKGSFSTLEIQRTEQGDSAMYLCASSKVTANTEAFFGQGTRLTVV.

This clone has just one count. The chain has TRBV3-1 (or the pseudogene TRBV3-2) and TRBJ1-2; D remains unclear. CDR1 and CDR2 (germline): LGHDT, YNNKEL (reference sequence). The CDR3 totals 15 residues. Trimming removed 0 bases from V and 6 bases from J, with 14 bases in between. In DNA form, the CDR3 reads TGTGCCAGCAGCCAAGATAGGAGGGTGGCGGATGGCTACACCTTC. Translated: CASSQDRRVADGYTF.

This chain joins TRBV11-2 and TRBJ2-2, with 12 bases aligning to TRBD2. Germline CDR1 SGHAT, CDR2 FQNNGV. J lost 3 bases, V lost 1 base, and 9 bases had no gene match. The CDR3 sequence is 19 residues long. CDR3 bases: TGTGCCAGCAGCTTAGTTTTACTAGCGGGGGGCGAAGACACCGGGGAGCTGTTTTTT. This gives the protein CASSLVLLAGGEDTGELFF.

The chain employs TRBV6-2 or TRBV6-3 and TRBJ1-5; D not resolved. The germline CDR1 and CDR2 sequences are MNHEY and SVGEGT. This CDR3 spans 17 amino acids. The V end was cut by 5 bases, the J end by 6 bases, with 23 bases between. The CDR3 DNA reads TGTGCCAGCAGTGACACACCCCCGCTTCGAGCCGGTCAGCCCCAGCATTTT. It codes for CASSDTPPLRAGQPQHF.

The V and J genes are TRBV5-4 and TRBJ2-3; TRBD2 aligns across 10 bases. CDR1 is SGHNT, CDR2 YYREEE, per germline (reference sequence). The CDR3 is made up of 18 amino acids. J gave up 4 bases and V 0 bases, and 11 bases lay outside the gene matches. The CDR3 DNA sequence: TGTGCCAGCAGCTTGGGACTAGCGGGCCAAGGATGGGCAGATACGCAGTATTTT. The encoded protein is CASSLGLAGQGWADTQYF.

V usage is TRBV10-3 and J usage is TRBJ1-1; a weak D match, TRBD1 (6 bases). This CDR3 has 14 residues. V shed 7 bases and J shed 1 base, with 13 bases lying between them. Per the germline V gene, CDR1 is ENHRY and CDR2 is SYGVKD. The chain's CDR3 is CAITEGGPNTEAFF. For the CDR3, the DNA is TGTGCCATCACCGAGGGGGGGCCGAACACTGAAGCTTTCTTT.

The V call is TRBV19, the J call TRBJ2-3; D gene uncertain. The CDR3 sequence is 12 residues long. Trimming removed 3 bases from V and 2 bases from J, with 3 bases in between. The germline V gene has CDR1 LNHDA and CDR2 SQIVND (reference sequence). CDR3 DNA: TGTGCCAGTAGTATCCTCACAGATACGCAGTATTTT. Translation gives CASSILTDTQYF.

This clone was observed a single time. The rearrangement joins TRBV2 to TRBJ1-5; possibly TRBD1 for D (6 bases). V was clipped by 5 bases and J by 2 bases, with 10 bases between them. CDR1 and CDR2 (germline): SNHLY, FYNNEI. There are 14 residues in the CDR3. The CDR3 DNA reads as TGTGCCAGCAGTACGCGACAGGGCAATCAGCCCCAGCATTTT. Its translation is CASSTRQGNQPQHF.

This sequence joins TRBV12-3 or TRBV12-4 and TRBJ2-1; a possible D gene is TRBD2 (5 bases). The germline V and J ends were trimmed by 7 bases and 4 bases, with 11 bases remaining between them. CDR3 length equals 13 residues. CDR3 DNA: TGTGCCAGCAAAGCGGCGGAATACAATGAGCAGTTCTTC. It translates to CASKAAEYNEQFF.

The chain's CDR3 is CSGRTGGYEQYF. CDR3 bases: TGCAGCGGACGGACAGGGGGCTACGAGCAGTACTTC. V is TRBV29-1 and J is TRBJ2-7, with TRBD1 matching over 10 bases. The CDR3 consists of 12 residues. V gave up 7 bases and J gave up 3 bases; unmatched junction bases: 3. Germline CDR1 is SQVTM and CDR2 is ANQGSEA.